Listed below are T cell receptor beta chains from one sample, sequenced in a study of shared clonotypes between healthy human individuals. Assay: immunoSEQ multiplex PCR; the TCRdb copy retains only in-frame clones and omits some. Found here are 2.5 million or so clones, 90% to 95% of them singletons; the top ten hold over 0.12%. Input material: naive CD4+ T cells sorted from blood. The receptors come from a man younger than 35 in good health. CDR3s include the opening cysteine and the closing phenylalanine or tryptophan. The D gene is left open where the match is weak. Clone size is shown for a subset of rows, as once, few, many or a class of expanded clone.

TRBJ1-5,TRBV19,TRBD1,-,CASSIGPGGGQPQHF,TGTGCCAGTAGTATAGGGCCAGGGGGCGGACAGCCCCAGCATTTT
TRBJ1-2,TRBV29-1,TRBD1,-,CSVGDRAEDGYTF,TGCAGCGTTGGGGACAGGGCTGAGGATGGCTACACCTTC
TRBJ2-5,TRBV13,-,once,CASSPRAGETQYF,TGTGCCAGCAGCCCTCGCGCAGGGGAGACCCAGTACTTC
TRBJ2-7,TRBV10-1,-,-,CASSRQLLGEQYF,TGCGCCAGCAGTAGACAGCTTCTCGGCGAGCAGTACTTC
TRBJ1-5,TRBV19,-,-,CASKNDPTGIGQPQHF,TGTGCCAGTAAAAACGACCCTACAGGGATCGGACAGCCCCAGCATTTT
TRBJ2-1,TRBV4-3,TRBD2,-,CASSQSLAGRYNEQFF,TGCGCCAGCAGCCAAAGTCTAGCGGGGAGATACAATGAGCAGTTCTTC
TRBJ1-2,TRBV25-1,TRBD1,-,CASSGTGLYGYTF,TGTGCCAGCAGTGGGACAGGACTCTATGGCTACACCTTC
TRBJ2-5,TRBV6-5,-,-,CASSYSGGTQYF,TGTGCCAGCAGTTACTCGGGCGGGACCCAGTACTTC
TRBJ2-3,TRBV20-1,-,-,CSAVRDQWGYF,TGCAGTGCTGTCCGGGACCAGTGGGGGTATTTT
TRBJ2-2,TRBV5-1,-,-,CASSLAHTGELFF,TGCGCCAGCAGCTTGGCTCACACCGGGGAGCTGTTTTTT
TRBJ1-6,TRBV30,TRBD1,-,CACPDRDRGNSPLHF,TGTGCCTGCCCCGACAGGGATCGGGGCAATTCACCCCTCCACTTT
TRBJ1-3,TRBV5-6,-,-,CASSSIDSSGNTIYF,TGTGCCAGCAGCTCCATAGACAGCTCTGGAAACACCATATATTTT
TRBJ1-3,TRBV28,-,-,CASGAPPGNTIYF,TGTGCCAGCGGAGCCCCCCCAGGAAACACCATATATTTT
TRBJ2-7,TRBV4-3,TRBD2,-,CASSQDAGDEQYF,TGCGCCAGCAGCCAAGATGCGGGGGACGAGCAGTACTTC
TRBJ1-1,TRBV28,-,once,CASSPRRMGAFF,TGTGCCAGCAGTCCCCGGAGGATGGGAGCTTTCTTT
TRBJ1-5,TRBV6-1,TRBD1,-,CASSRQGANQPQHF,TGTGCCAGCTCCAGACAGGGGGCAAATCAGCCCCAGCATTTT
TRBJ1-3,TRBV6-1,-,-,CASRRDGGSGNTIYF,TGTGCCAGCAGGAGGGACGGGGGCTCTGGAAACACCATATATTTT
TRBJ2-3,TRBV5-1,-,-,CASSLNARTDTQYF,TGCGCCAGCAGCTTGAATGCTCGCACAGATACGCAGTATTTT
TRBJ1-2,TRBV7-9,-,-,CASRSYGAYGYTF,TGTGCCAGCAGGTCATATGGGGCCTATGGCTACACCTTC
TRBJ2-1,TRBV5-6,-,-,CASSLISGRSSNEQFF,TGTGCCAGCAGCTTGATTTCCGGGAGAAGTAGCAATGAGCAGTTCTTC